The following is a T cell receptor (beta chain) sequence with its context. Antigen unknown. Single viable CD3+CD4+CD8-CD45RO+ cells were sorted as the memory CD4+ T cells. These data belong to a study of memory CD4+ T cells and cytomegalovirus serostatus. Overall study context: Of the healthy Belgian adults, 9 were CMV seropositive and 20 to 25 seronegative. Notes on the study in general: Median bootstrapped AUC for CMV status was just under 0.97 originally, around 0.91 US-trained. CD4+ memory repertoires contained about 40% of the roughly 160 reported CMV TCRbeta sequences. Suggested: most of the CMV-linked TCR signature lies in CD4+ memory cells.

The table came from immunoSEQ multiplex PCR; TCRdb's copy has only in-frame clones and leaves some out. The table shows under 70,000 clones, with around 80% occurring only once. The germline gives CDR1 KGHSH, CDR2 LQKENI. The CDR3 covers 13 residues. Trimming pared 0 bases from V and 8 bases from J, leaving 10 bases between. V is TRBV18 and J is TRBJ1-2; D not resolved. Material for sequencing was memory CD4+ T cells from blood. The receptor was isolated from an adult in good health and CMV-seronegative. Here the CDR3 DNA reads TGTGCCAGCTCACCACCGAGAGCCGCCGGCTACACCTTC. This encodes CASSPPRAAGYTF. The full variable domain, with the rest looked up from reference TRBV18 and TRBJ1-2, is NAGVMQNPRHLVRRRGQEARLRCSPMKGHSHVYWYRQLPEEGLKFMVYLQKENIIDESGMPKERFSAEFPKEGPSILRIQQVVRGDSAAYFCASSPPRAAGYTFGSGTRLTVV.